This T cell receptor beta chain comes out of a study of cytomegalovirus exposure and HLA in healthy donors. Whole-study findings and limits: The tendency of first-cohort TCR clusters to co-occur in the 100 to 150 validation repertoires emerged from a later analysis.

Concerning this clone: Antigen unknown.

Profiled with immunoSEQ multiplex PCR; TCRdb holds only in-frame clones, not every one. The data contain 130,000 or so clones, around 90% of them singletons. This receptor was taken from a woman in her 30s in good health and CMV-seropositive. What was sequenced was PBMCs.

CDR3 in amino acids: CASSDTGGGNQPQHF. The DNA for the CDR3 is TGCGCCAGCAGTGATACGGGGGGGGGCAATCAGCCCCAGCATTTT. The chain joins TRBV10-2 to TRBJ1-5, with D maybe TRBD1 (5 bases). The V and J ends lost 3 bases and 2 bases respectively, with 11 bases between them. CDR3 length: 15 residues. CDR1 WSHSY and CDR2 SAAADI come from the germline V gene.